The 17 T cell receptor beta chains below were found in one sample sequenced in a study of shared clonotypes between healthy human individuals. The naive CD8 fraction comprised CD45RO-negative cells positively selected for CCR7 and excluded terminally differentiated effector memory CD45RA+ cells. Assay used: immunoSEQ multiplex PCR; TCRdb lists only in-frame clones, some missing. The sample carries approximately 2,200,000 clones, 85% to 95% recorded once. Material for sequencing was naive CD8+ T cells from PBMCs. The receptors stem from a man between 18 and 35 years old in good health. Some clones in this sample may be carry-over from other donors' samples.

The chain carries TRBV27 and TRBJ1-1, with D tentatively TRBD1 (5 bases). The V end was cut by 4 bases, the J end by 5 bases, with 20 bases between. Per germline, CDR1 MNHEY and CDR2 SMNVEV (reference sequence). CDR3 length: 16 amino acids. In DNA, the CDR3 is TGTGCCAGCAGTTCCCATTGGGGGAGGTTTCGAACTGAAGCTTTCTTT. Its protein product is CASSSHWGRFRTEAFF.

The chain joins TRBV29-1 to TRBJ2-1, with 11 bases lining up with TRBD2. Per germline, CDR1 SQVTM and CDR2 ANQGSEA. V trimming: 4 bases; J trimming: 8 bases; junction bases outside the gene matches: 10. CDR3 length: 15 amino acids. The DNA for the CDR3 is TGCAGCGTTGCTGGGACTAGCGGAGTGGGTTATGAGCAGTTCTTC. Residues: CSVAGTSGVGYEQFF.

The V and J genes are TRBV29-1 and TRBJ1-2; 9 positions agree with TRBD1. V trimming: 7 bases; J trimming: 7 bases; junction bases outside the gene matches: 13. Germline V gene lookup returns CDR1 SQVTM and CDR2 ANQGSEA. The CDR3 consists of 14 residues. CDR3 residues: CSAATGGASGGYTF. In DNA, the CDR3 is TGCAGCGCAGCCACAGGGGGCGCCTCTGGTGGCTACACCTTC.

The CDR3 DNA is TGTGCCAGCAGTCCCGGGACAGGTGGCTGGACCCAGTACTTC. This codes for CASSPGTGGWTQYF. The chain couples TRBV27 to TRBJ2-5; 8 bases line up with TRBD1. Germline trimming cut 5 bases from V and 7 bases from J; bases unmatched to any gene: 9. The germline V gene encodes CDR1 MNHEY and CDR2 SMNVEV (reference sequence). The CDR3 extends over 14 amino acids.

This clone was found once. The chain employs TRBV4-1 and TRBJ2-7, with D possibly being TRBD2 (6 bases). Per germline, CDR1 MGHRA and CDR2 YSYEKL. The CDR3 sequence is 17 residues long. V was shortened by 0 bases and J by 2 bases, with 17 bases between the two germline ends. DNA of the CDR3: TGCGCCAGCAGCCAAGAGGACTCCGGGACTCCTGCCTACGAGCAGTACTTC. Translated, it gives CASSQEDSGTPAYEQYF.

The chain carries TRBV6-6 and TRBJ2-1; possibly TRBD1 for D (6 bases). Germline CDR1 reads MNHNY; CDR2 reads SVGAGI (reference sequence). The CDR3 is 16 residues long. V was cut by 6 bases and J by 0 bases, with 15 bases left in between. CDR3 amino acids: CASRPPEGVSYNEQFF. DNA of the CDR3: TGTGCCAGCAGGCCTCCTGAGGGGGTCTCCTACAATGAGCAGTTCTTC.

This sequence joins TRBV27 and TRBJ2-7; D is perhaps TRBD1 or TRBD2 (6 bases each). The CDR3 contains 15 residues. Per germline, CDR1 MNHEY and CDR2 SMNVEV (reference sequence). Trimming took 5 bases from V and 0 from J, leaving 14 bases between them. The CDR3 region is CASSTSRDISYEQYF. The CDR3 nucleotides are TGTGCCAGCAGTACTAGCCGGGACATCTCCTACGAGCAGTACTTC.

V gene TRBV9 combines with J gene TRBJ1-1; the D is unclear. This CDR3 has 12 amino acids. The germline gives CDR1 SGDLS, CDR2 YYNGEE. The V gene lost 1 base and the J gene lost 1 base, with 2 bases spanning the gap. The CDR3 DNA reads TGTGCCAGCAGCGTAAGGAACACTGAAGCTTTCTTT. It codes for CASSVRNTEAFF.

The chain uses TRBV4-1 and TRBJ2-7; weak D call: TRBD2 (6 bases). This CDR3 has 18 amino acids. The germline V gene has CDR1 MGHRA and CDR2 YSYEKL. The V gene lost 0 bases and the J gene lost 2 bases, with 20 bases spanning the gap. CDR3 sequence: CASSQDPSKGRRTYEQYF. The CDR3, as DNA: TGCGCCAGCAGCCAAGACCCCAGTAAGGGGAGGCGAACCTACGAGCAGTACTTC.

The chain combines TRBV19 with TRBJ2-3, with 7 bases matching TRBD1. V lost 10 bases to trimming and J lost 0 bases; unmatched junction nucleotides: 7. Per germline, CDR1 LNHDA and CDR2 SQIVND (reference sequence). CDR3 length: 14 residues. As DNA, the CDR3 is TGTGCCACTACAGGGGTAGTCAGCACAGATACGCAGTATTTT. This sequence encodes CATTGVVSTDTQYF. Together with reference TRBV19 and TRBJ2-3, the CDR3 gives the full variable domain: DGGITQSPKYLFRKEGQNVTLSCEQNLNHDAMYWYRQDPGQGLRLIYYSQIVNDFQKGDIAEGYSVSREKKESFPLTVTSAQKNPTAFYLCATTGVVSTDTQYFGPGTRLTVL.

The chain couples TRBV27 to TRBJ2-7, with no clear D. Germline loops: CDR1 MNHEY, CDR2 SMNVEV (reference sequence). The CDR3 is 13 residues long. The V end was cut by 7 bases, the J end by 3 bases, with 13 bases between. This chain's CDR3 is CASTSRNGYEQYF. The CDR3 DNA follows: TGTGCCAGCACCTCTCGAAACGGCTACGAGCAGTACTTC.

The chain carries TRBV19 and TRBJ2-7; D may be TRBD1 (5 bases). Per the germline V gene, CDR1 is LNHDA and CDR2 is SQIVND (reference sequence). The CDR3 length is 14 residues. With 3 bases removed from V and 6 bases from J, the gap between germline ends came to 15 bases. The CDR3 bases are TGTGCCAGTAGTATCACCCAGGGCCCCAGCGAGCAGTACTTC. It specifies CASSITQGPSEQYF.

This rearrangement joins TRBV11-2 to TRBJ2-1; tentatively, D is TRBD2 (5 bases). CDR1 is SGHAT, CDR2 FQNNGV, per germline. The CDR3 consists of 17 residues. Trimming left V 1 base short and J 8 bases short, with 21 bases between. Written as DNA, the CDR3 is TGTGCCAGCAGCTTAGTGAGCGGAGGAACAGTTGACGATGAGCAGTTCTTC. It codes for CASSLVSGGTVDDEQFF.

The chain joins TRBV19 to TRBJ2-2; 12 bases map to TRBD2. CDR1 and CDR2 from the germline V gene are LNHDA and SQIVND (reference sequence). The CDR3 is 18 amino acids. With V trimmed by 2 bases and J by 5 bases, 9 bases remained unmatched. CDR3 nucleotide sequence: TGTGCCAGTAGTATAAGACTAGCGGGAGAGGTGGGGACCGGGGAGCTGTTTTTT. Translating gives CASSIRLAGEVGTGELFF. The variable domain in full, with the rest retrieved from reference TRBV19 and TRBJ2-2, is DGGITQSPKYLFRKEGQNVTLSCEQNLNHDAMYWYRQDPGQGLRLIYYSQIVNDFQKGDIAEGYSVSREKKESFPLTVTSAQKNPTAFYLCASSIRLAGEVGTGELFFGEGSRLTVL.

The chain has TRBV4-1 and TRBJ2-7; 9 bases line up with TRBD2. CDR3 length equals 16 residues. From germline, CDR1 is MGHRA and CDR2 YSYEKL. The J segment lost 0 bases and the V segment lost 0 bases, leaving 3 bases of the junction unmatched. CDR3 DNA sequence: TGCGCCAGCAGCCAAGATGGTAGCGGGAGCTCCTACGAGCAGTACTTC. This translates into CASSQDGSGSSYEQYF.

Remarks on this clone: Distinct nucleotide sequences in the sample also encode this CDR3. This sequence joins TRBV27 and TRBJ2-5; D is undetermined. The CDR3 runs to 12 residues. Trimming took 1 base from V and 4 from J, leaving 4 bases between them. Germline assignment: CDR1 MNHEY and CDR2 SMNVEV (reference sequence). The CDR3 nucleotides are TGTGCCAGCAGTTTATACGGAGAGACCCAGTACTTC. The encoded protein is CASSLYGETQYF.

V is TRBV28 and J is TRBJ1-5; 11 nucleotides agree with TRBD1. Trimming took 6 bases from V and 6 from J; bases not matched to a gene: 10. The length of the CDR3 is 16 residues. The germline V gene encodes CDR1 MDHEN and CDR2 SYDVKM. CDR3: CASSLTGQGVGQPQHF. CDR3 DNA: TGTGCCAGCAGCCTAACGGGACAGGGGGTCGGTCAGCCCCAGCATTTT. The full variable domain, completed using reference TRBV28 and TRBJ1-5, is DVKVTQSSRYLVKRTGEKVFLECVQDMDHENMFWYRQDPGLGLRLIYFSYDVKMKEKGDIPEGYSVSREKKERFSLILESASTNQTSMYLCASSLTGQGVGQPQHFGDGTRLSIL.